This T cell receptor beta chain was found in a study of shared clonotypes between healthy human individuals. Study at large: The study enrolled a couple of women and a few men aged 18 to 49.

Unsorted PBMC DNA sequencing spanned ten immunoSEQ deep assay plates. The protocol was immunoSEQ multiplex PCR, while the TCRdb copy is restricted to in-frame clones and leaves out a portion. The sample lists about 530,000 clones, roughly 79% occurring once. Germline assignment: CDR1 SGHTA and CDR2 FQGNSA. Trimming took 3 bases from V and 2 from J, leaving 16 bases between them. The CDR3 consists of 16 residues. The J gene is TRBJ1-2, the V gene TRBV7-2, with D maybe TRBD1 (5 bases). The sequencing input was PBMCs. The sequence came from a woman in her thirties or forties in good health. Some clones in this sample may be carry-over from other donors' samples. CDR3 coding DNA: TGTGCCAGCAGCTTTACCGGGACCCTCCGAAACTATGGCTACACCTTC. Amino acids: CASSFTGTLRNYGYTF.